The clone carrying this T cell receptor (beta chain) occurred once. The target antigen is unknown. The sample comes from a study of Ad26.COV2.S vaccination and SARS-CoV-2 variants. About the research overall: Donor was one of the participants in the Ad26.COV2.S arm of the COV1001 trial. Whole-study findings and limits: Substantial response breadth was reportedly seen for spike-specific CD8+ and CD4+ T cells after vaccination. Non-spike TCR breadth did not differ much between vaccine and placebo recipients.

Data came from immunoSEQ multiplex PCR; TCRdb stores just in-frame clones and leaves some out. Of about 350,000 clones in the sample, 70% to 90% were seen once. The V gene's germline CDR1 is MNHEY and CDR2 SVGAGI. V lost 5 bases and J lost 6, with 18 bases in between. The CDR3 sequence is 15 residues long. Treatment noted: around 19 received Ad26.COV2.S at low or high dose, single or two shots; roughly 5 received placebo; per-sample allocation not given. Sampling was done on day 63 after the first vaccine or placebo injection. Vaccination employed an Ad26 vector expressing the Wuhan-strain SARS-CoV-2 spike.

The gene calls are TRBV6-5 and TRBJ2-3; D may be TRBD1 (5 bases). This TCR derives from a person between 18 and 60 years old who received the Ad26.COV2.S COVID-19 vaccine or a placebo. The material was peripheral blood, obtained in a trial of Ad26.COV2.S vaccine versus placebo. CDR3 in amino acids: CASSPQASVVDTQYF. The CDR3 bases are TGTGCCAGCAGTCCACAGGCTTCCGTGGTCGATACGCAGTATTTT.